One sample yielded the 12 T cell receptor beta chains listed below, sequenced in a study of T cells after yellow fever vaccination. A single record per CDR3 protein comes from TCRdb applying MiXCR to the 5' RACE reads. The data hold a few hundred thousand distinct CDR3 sequences, with 17% observed a single time. The starting material was PBMCs, obtained about 5 days after the first yellow fever vaccination. The origin of the receptors is a young man who received the YFV17D yellow fever vaccine.

Ten or more counts support this clonotype. V usage is TRBV7-6 and J usage is TRBJ2-3; D gene unclear. From germline, CDR1 is SGHVS and CDR2 FNYEAQ. The CDR3 runs 13 residues. Trimming took off 1 base at V and 4 bases at J, with 6 bases between the two ends. CDR3 protein: CASSLEYSDTQYF. The CDR3 DNA is TGTGCCAGCAGCTTAGAGTATTCAGATACGCAGTATTTT.

This clonotype was recorded a few times. The gene calls are TRBV5-1 and TRBJ2-1; unclear D gene. V shed 0 bases and J shed 3 bases, with 7 bases lying between them. Germline loops: CDR1 SGHRS, CDR2 YFSETQ. This CDR3 contains 14 residues. In DNA form, the CDR3 reads TGCGCCAGCAGCTTGGAGTTCCTCTACAATGAGCAGTTCTTC. This gives the protein CASSLEFLYNEQFF.

This clonotype was counted a few times. The rearrangement links TRBV15 to TRBJ1-1, with no clear D. This CDR3 is 11 amino acids long. CDR1 LNHNV and CDR2 YYDKDF come from the germline V gene (reference sequence). V lost 5 bases and J lost 6, with 7 bases in between. The CDR3 region has the DNA TGTGCCACCAGCCCCTCCCCTGAAGCTTTCTTT. It codes for CATSPSPEAFF.

The J gene is TRBJ2-1, the V gene TRBV10-2; 12 bases line up with TRBD2. With V trimmed by 3 bases and J by 4 bases, 1 base remained unmatched. CDR3 length equals 15 residues. Germline V gene data show CDR1 as WSHSY and CDR2 as SAAADI. CDR3 DNA sequence: TGCGCCAGCAGTGATGGGACTAGCGGGTACAATGAGCAGTTCTTC. Protein sequence: CASSDGTSGYNEQFF.

This clonotype was observed a few times. The V call is TRBV20-1, the J call TRBJ1-3; D gene ambiguous. The V and J ends lost 5 bases and 2 bases respectively, with 10 bases between them. The CDR3 totals 13 residues. Germline loops: CDR1 DFQATT, CDR2 SNEGSKA (reference sequence). The DNA of the CDR3 is TGCAGTGCTTGGGATGGAGCTGGAAACACCATATATTTT. Its translation: CSAWDGAGNTIYF.

This sequence joins TRBV4-3 and TRBJ2-7; 10 bases are a match to TRBD2. V trimming: 4 bases; J trimming: 2 bases; junction bases outside the gene matches: 11. This CDR3 is 17 amino acids long. Per germline, CDR1 LGHNA and CDR2 YSLEER. This chain's CDR3 is CASSPSLAGGNPYEQYF. CDR3 nucleotide sequence: TGCGCCAGCAGCCCTTCTTTAGCGGGGGGTAACCCCTACGAGCAGTACTTC.

The J gene is TRBJ1-1, the V gene TRBV18, with D unclear. This CDR3 comprises 15 residues. Looked up from germline, CDR1 is KGHSH and CDR2 is LQKENI. The germline V and J ends were trimmed by 1 base and 5 bases, with 14 bases remaining between them. CDR3 in DNA: TGTGCCAGCTCACCACGGCAGCTGGGGATGACTGAAGCTTTCTTT. As protein: CASSPRQLGMTEAFF.

The table lists this clonotype with a few counts. A read error may account for a junction end that differs from germline. The rearrangement uses TRBV7-3 and TRBJ2-5, with 8 bases aligning to TRBD1. Per germline, CDR1 SGHTA and CDR2 FQGTGA. The CDR3 runs 15 residues. Written as DNA, the CDR3 is TGTGCCAGCAGCCTAACAGGGGGTTGGGTGGAGACCCAGTACTTC. Amino acid sequence: CASSLTGGWVETQYF.

The chain has TRBV7-3 and TRBJ2-1; 10 bases fit TRBD2. Losses at the gene ends were 5 bases for V and 7 bases for J; bases not matched to a gene: 2. CDR1 is SGHTA and CDR2 is FQGTGA in the germline V gene. The CDR3 has 13 amino acids. The CDR3 DNA sequence: TGTGCCAGCAGCGGACTAGCGGTAAATGAGCAGTTCTTC. It specifies CASSGLAVNEQFF.

This clonotype was counted a few times. The chain links TRBV7-8 to TRBJ1-3; 7 nucleotides align to TRBD1. From germline, CDR1 is SGHVS and CDR2 FQNEAQ. This CDR3 region has 16 residues. Trimming took 5 bases from V and 0 from J; bases not matched to a gene: 7. The DNA of the CDR3 is TGTGCCAGCAGCCCATACCGGGACAGCTCTGGAAACACCATATATTTT. Translation: CASSPYRDSSGNTIYF.

This sequence joins TRBV5-1 and TRBJ2-7; 8 bases fit TRBD1. There are 13 residues in the CDR3. Germline assignment: CDR1 SGHRS and CDR2 YFSETQ. After removal of 6 bases from V and 7 bases from J, the junction contained 9 bases not matched to a gene. DNA of the CDR3: TGCGCCAGCAAACGACAGGGGATGGGAGAGCAGTACTTC. Protein product: CASKRQGMGEQYF.

This clonotype was seen more than once but under ten times. The J gene is TRBJ1-1, the V gene TRBV6-5; a possible D gene is TRBD1 (6 bases). With 4 bases removed from V and 4 bases from J, the gap between germline ends came to 16 bases. Germline V CDR1 and CDR2: MNHEY, SVGAGI. This CDR3 has 15 amino acids. The DNA for the CDR3 is TGTGCCAGCAGTTCAGCGGGGGAGGGGGTCACTGAAGCTTTCTTT. This encodes CASSSAGEGVTEAFF.